A single sample gave rise to the 11 T cell receptor beta chains below, sequenced in a study of long-term antiretroviral therapy in people with HIV. The libraries were made with immunoSEQ v3.0 at survey level. Using immunoSEQ multiplex PCR, the repertoire was profiled, and TCRdb retains in-frame clones only, with some absent. The sample lists 23,000 or so clones, 84% seen once, with 15% to 20% in the top ten. The starting material was unsorted PBMCs, obtained 0.1 years before starting antiretroviral therapy. The receptors derive from a man between 18 and 35 years old with HIV.

The rearrangement links TRBV30 to TRBJ1-2, with 7 bases matching TRBD1. The CDR3 runs 12 residues. V gave up 5 bases and J gave up 8 bases; unmatched junction bases: 8. CDR1 is GTSNPN, CDR2 SVGIG, per germline (reference sequence). The CDR3 is CAWDQTGSGYTF. The DNA for the CDR3 is TGTGCCTGGGATCAGACAGGGAGCGGCTACACCTTC.

The J gene is TRBJ2-2, the V gene TRBV7-5; the D call in the table, TRBD1, was not verified against the DNA. TRBV7-5 is a pseudogene. This CDR3 region has 13 residues. The CDR3 nucleotides read TGTGCCAGCAGCTACAGGGTCGCCGGGGAGCTGTTTTTT. It yields the protein CASSYRVAGELFF.

This chain joins TRBV27 and TRBJ2-3, with 7 bases identical to TRBD1. Germline V gene data show CDR1 as MNHEY and CDR2 as SMNVEV (reference sequence). The J segment lost 1 base and the V segment lost 2 bases, leaving 9 bases of the junction unmatched. The CDR3 runs 17 residues. The CDR3 region is CASSLKYTGVCTDTQYF. The DNA for the CDR3 is TGTGCCAGCAGTTTAAAGTACACAGGGGTTTGCACAGATACGCAGTATTTT.

About this clone itself: Additional DNA sequences in this sample encode the identical CDR3. The chain has TRBV19 and TRBJ2-7; D might be TRBD2 (6 bases). The CDR3 loop spans 14 amino acids. Germline CDR1 LNHDA, CDR2 SQIVND (reference sequence). V was trimmed by 3 bases and J by 4 bases, leaving 13 bases between them. This CDR3 reads CASSIGTGEYEQYF. For the CDR3, the DNA is TGTGCCAGTAGTATTGGGACTGGGGAGTACGAGCAGTACTTC.

The V gene is TRBV6-1, the J gene TRBJ1-2; 8 bases match TRBD1. Trimming removed 2 bases from V and 5 bases from J; junction bases left unmatched: 7. This CDR3 region has 15 residues. Germline CDR1 reads MNHNS; CDR2 reads SASEGT. The CDR3 sequence: CASSELDRVLYGYTF. CDR3 coding DNA: TGTGCCAGCAGTGAATTGGACAGGGTATTATATGGCTACACCTTC.

The J gene is TRBJ1-6, the V gene TRBV7-9, with no clear D. Per germline, CDR1 SEHNR and CDR2 FQNEAQ (reference sequence). V was clipped by 5 bases and J by 3 bases, with 14 bases between them. The length of the CDR3 is 16 residues. The CDR3 DNA reads TGTGCCAGCAGCCCTCCCCGGGGTAACTATAATTCACCCCTCCACTTT. This translates into CASSPPRGNYNSPLHF.

The chain recombines TRBV6-5 with TRBJ2-7; D remains unclear. The V and J ends lost 4 bases and 6 bases respectively, with 13 bases between them. CDR3 size: 13 residues. The V gene's germline CDR1 is MNHEY and CDR2 SVGAGI. CDR3 region: CASSLRRASEQYF. The DNA of the CDR3 is TGTGCCAGCAGTTTACGACGGGCCTCCGAGCAGTACTTC.

This chain connects TRBV2 to TRBJ2-7, with 11 bases that match TRBD2. This CDR3 region has 15 residues. CDR1 is SNHLY and CDR2 is FYNNEI in the germline V gene. V lost 4 bases to trimming and J lost 4 bases; unmatched junction nucleotides: 6. CDR3 in DNA: TGTGCCAGCAGTGGCCCGGGACTAGCGGATTACGAGCAGTACTTC. Translation: CASSGPGLADYEQYF.

The rearrangement joins TRBV10-3 to TRBJ2-5; D gene uncertain. CDR1 and CDR2 from the germline V gene are ENHRY and SYGVKD. This CDR3 region has 11 residues. With 4 bases removed from V and 5 bases from J, the gap between germline ends came to 5 bases. The chain's CDR3 is CAISASETQYF. In DNA, the CDR3 is TGTGCCATCAGTGCGTCGGAGACCCAGTACTTC.

The rearrangement joins TRBV7-9 to TRBJ2-6, with 7 bases identical to TRBD1. Trimming cost V 5 bases and J 4 bases; bases outside gene matches: 8. CDR1 is SEHNR, CDR2 FQNEAQ, per germline (reference sequence). This CDR3 region has 16 residues. The CDR3 DNA follows: TGTGCCAGCAGCGGACAGGCGAGGGGGGGGGCCAACGTCCTGACTTTC. Amino acids: CASSGQARGGANVLTF.

This clone appeared a few times. The rearrangement links TRBV6-1 to TRBJ2-7, with D unclear. V was shortened by 8 bases and J by 6 bases, with 20 bases between the two germline ends. Per germline, CDR1 MNHNS and CDR2 SASEGT. This CDR3 has 14 residues. The CDR3: CASWPFPDAAEQYF. CDR3 bases: TGTGCCAGCTGGCCCTTCCCGGACGCCGCCGAGCAGTACTTC.